This T cell receptor beta chain is from a study of T-cell reconstitution after alpha-beta-depleted transplantation in children. CDR3 length: 17 amino acids. V lost 4 bases to trimming and J lost 2 bases; unmatched junction nucleotides: 4. The TCRbeta library incorporated unique molecular identifiers. MiXCR, applied by TCRdb to the PCR reads, yields one record per CDR3 protein. The profile shows roughly 610,000 distinct CDR3 sequences, 10% to 13% of them singletons. This clonotype was observed a few times. The chain joins TRBV12-3 or TRBV12-4 to TRBJ2-6; 11 bases map to TRBD2. The clonotype originates from a human donor who donated a stem cell graft to a child with acute myeloid leukemia. The starting material was PBMCs from the stem cell graft donor, obtained from the stem cell graft. CDR3 residues: CASSSTSGIPGANVLTF. The CDR3, as DNA: TGTGCCAGCAGTTCGACTAGCGGGATACCTGGGGCCAACGTCCTGACTTTC.